Listed below are T cell receptor beta chains from one sample, sequenced in a study of cytomegalovirus exposure and HLA in healthy donors. Clones were sequenced by immunoSEQ multiplex PCR, and TCRdb holds only the in-frame ones, with some missing. This table holds tens of thousands of clones, 82% found once. The sequenced sample consisted of PBMCs. The receptors shown here come from a man aged 45 to 65 in good health and CMV-seronegative. CDR3s include the opening cysteine and the closing phenylalanine or tryptophan. A D gene is named only where the DNA matches it firmly. Clone sizes are given selectively: once, few, many, or a class where the clone is expanded.

TRBD2	TRBV2	-	TRBJ2-7	CASSTGTSGRWRVAQYF	TGTGCCAGCAGCACCGGGACTAGCGGGAGGTGGAGGGTGGCGCAGTACTTC
TRBD1	TRBV28	-	TRBJ1-1	CASSRRGVSEPEAFF	TGTGCCAGCAGCCGCAGGGGGGTATCGGAGCCTGAAGCTTTCTTT
TRBD1	TRBV6-6	-	TRBJ1-1	CASSGDSRSLRTFF	TGTGCCAGCAGTGGGGACAGCCGATCCCTCAGGACTTTCTTT
TRBD2	TRBV7-9	-	TRBJ2-1	CASSLEGSGRGDEQFF	TGTGCCAGCAGCTTAGAGGGTAGCGGGAGAGGTGATGAGCAGTTCTTC
TRBD2	TRBV7-9	-	TRBJ2-1	CASSLRVAGGHNEQFF	TGTGCCAGCAGCTTAAGGGTGGCGGGAGGCCACAATGAGCAGTTCTTC
TRBD1	TRBV7-9	-	TRBJ1-3	CASSRSTGAGGNTIYF	TGTGCCAGCAGCCGGAGCACAGGGGCCGGAGGAAACACCATATATTTT
-	TRBV7-9	-	TRBJ1-2	CASSGLGEATF	TGTGCCAGCAGCGGCTTGGGGGAGGCCACCTTC
TRBD2	TRBV19	-	TRBJ2-5	CASSTGGSYQETQYF	TGTGCCAGTAGTACCGGGGGGTCGTACCAAGAGACCCAGTACTTC
-	TRBV7-2	once	TRBJ2-3	CASSRRGGQWADTQYF	TGTGCCAGCAGTCGGAGGGGGGGACAATGGGCAGATACGCAGTATTTT
-	TRBV7-9	-	TRBJ2-3	CASSLGGNTDTQYF	TGTGCCAGCAGCTTAGGCGGAAACACAGATACGCAGTATTTT
TRBD1	TRBV10-3	-	TRBJ1-2	CAISKDRAGYTF	TGTGCCATCAGTAAGGACAGGGCTGGCTACACCTTC
TRBD1	TRBV7-9	few	TRBJ1-2	CASSGGQGALWYGYTF	TGTGCCAGCAGCGGGGGACAGGGGGCACTTTGGTATGGCTACACCTTC
TRBD1	TRBV5-1	-	TRBJ1-1	CASKPRTGAPPETEAFF	TGCGCCAGCAAACCCCGGACAGGGGCGCCGCCGGAGACTGAAGCTTTCTTT
TRBD1	TRBV5-1	-	TRBJ1-1	CASSLLETGGMAFF	TGCGCCAGCAGCTTGCTAGAGACAGGGGGGATGGCTTTCTTT
TRBD2	TRBV18	-	TRBJ2-2	CASSPTGGNTGELFF	TGTGCCAGCTCACCAACGGGAGGGAACACCGGGGAGCTGTTTTTT
TRBD1	TRBV5-1	few	TRBJ1-6	CASSLQDRGNSPLHF	TGCGCCAGCAGCCTCCAGGACAGGGGGAATTCACCCCTCCACTTT
TRBD2	TRBV19	-	TRBJ2-1	CASSPQLAGAYNEQFF	TGTGCCAGTAGTCCTCAGCTAGCGGGAGCGTACAATGAGCAGTTCTTC
TRBD2	TRBV4-2	-	TRBJ2-2	CASSQGAGGLGELFF	TGTGCCAGCAGCCAAGGAGCGGGAGGGCTCGGGGAGCTGTTTTTT
TRBD2	TRBV30	-	TRBJ2-2	CAWSTPLAGGPTGELFF	TGTGCCTGGAGTACCCCTCTAGCGGGAGGGCCCACCGGGGAGCTGTTTTTT
-	TRBV28	medium-sized	TRBJ1-5	CASSLRTAGENQPQHF	TGTGCCAGCAGTTTGCGGACAGCAGGCGAGAATCAGCCCCAGCATTTT
TRBD1	TRBV29-1	-	TRBJ2-5	CSVVGTEETQYF	TGCAGCGTTGTTGGGACAGAAGAGACCCAGTACTTC
TRBD1	TRBV2	-	TRBJ1-5	CASSKDRGNFNQPQHF	TGTGCCAGCAGTAAGGACAGGGGGAATTTCAATCAGCCCCAGCATTTT
-	TRBV28	-	TRBJ1-2	CASSLRQTPGLNTF	TGTGCCAGCAGTCTCCGACAGACCCCAGGGTTGAACACCTTC
-	TRBV28	-	TRBJ1-5	CASQMGRRRDQPQHF	TGTGCCAGTCAAATGGGGCGACGGAGAGACCAGCCCCAGCATTTT
TRBD1	TRBV29-1	-	TRBJ2-7	CSVGGQGITYEQYF	TGCAGCGTCGGGGGACAGGGGATTACCTACGAGCAGTACTTC
TRBD2	TRBV4-2	-	TRBJ2-7	CASSQELAGSYEQYF	TGTGCCAGCAGCCAAGAACTAGCGGGATCCTACGAGCAGTACTTC
TRBD1	TRBV28	-	TRBJ2-4	CASSSPGQGIIGYF	TGTGCCAGCAGTTCTCCGGGACAGGGGATAATCGGCTACTTC
TRBD1	TRBV7-2	-	TRBJ2-3	CASSPTGTGTDTQYF	TGTGCCAGCAGCCCTACCGGGACAGGCACAGATACGCAGTATTTT
TRBD2	TRBV7-9	once	TRBJ2-1	CASSPGLAGGLYNEQFF	TGTGCCAGCAGCCCGGGGCTAGCGGGAGGCCTCTACAATGAGCAGTTCTTC
TRBD2	TRBV28	-	TRBJ2-1	CASSWGGDSYNEQFF	TGTGCCAGCAGTTGGGGGGGGGACTCCTACAATGAGCAGTTCTTC
TRBD1	TRBV5-4	-	TRBJ2-7	CASSSRQGSSYEQYF	TGTGCCAGCAGCTCACGACAGGGGAGCTCCTACGAGCAGTACTTC
-	TRBV7-2	few	TRBJ2-1	CASSFVERNEQFF	TGTGCCAGCAGCTTCGTAGAACGGAATGAGCAGTTCTTC
TRBD2	TRBV5-6	-	TRBJ2-4	CASLSWGLAGGGNIQYF	TGTGCCAGCCTCTCTTGGGGGCTAGCGGGAGGAGGAAACATTCAGTACTTC
TRBD2	TRBV7-9	-	TRBJ2-4	CASSGWTSGDKNIQYF	TGTGCCAGCAGCGGATGGACTAGCGGGGACAAAAACATTCAGTACTTC
-	TRBV10-2	-	TRBJ2-3	CASRDSSTDTQYF	TGCGCCAGCAGGGACAGCTCAACAGATACGCAGTATTTT
-	TRBV7-9	-	TRBJ1-5	CASSPGPDQPQHF	TGTGCCAGCAGCCCAGGGCCTGATCAGCCCCAGCATTTT
TRBD2	TRBV5-5	-	TRBJ2-5	CASSLRSGRAGETQYF	TGTGCCAGCAGCTTACGTAGCGGGAGGGCCGGGGAGACCCAGTACTTC
TRBD2	TRBV28	few	TRBJ2-1	CASSRTSGSNRNEQFF	TGTGCCAGCAGTCGGACTAGCGGGAGTAATAGGAATGAGCAGTTCTTC
-	TRBV7-9	-	TRBJ2-1	CASSLGRENEQFF	TGTGCCAGCAGCTTAGGAAGGGAGAATGAGCAGTTCTTC
-	TRBV5-1	-	TRBJ2-1	CASSDWDRPGLGFF	TGCGCCAGCAGCGACTGGGACAGACCGGGACTAGGGTTCTTC
-	TRBV6-1	few	TRBJ1-1	CASSEAGSLMNTEAFF	TGTGCCAGCAGTGAAGCTGGGAGTCTCATGAACACTGAAGCTTTCTTT
TRBD2	TRBV7-8	-	TRBJ2-7	CASSSIAGLDEQYF	TGTGCCAGCAGCTCAATAGCGGGATTAGACGAGCAGTACTTC
-	TRBV25-1	-	TRBJ1-4	CASSDLGNGEEKLFF	TGTGCCAGCAGTGATCTGGGCAACGGGGAAGAAAAACTGTTTTTT
-	TRBV28	-	TRBJ1-1	CASRRSVALPGGGTEAFF	TGTGCCAGCAGAAGGTCTGTGGCCCTCCCCGGGGGGGGCACTGAAGCTTTCTTT
TRBD2	TRBV4-1	-	TRBJ2-2	CASSQEGRAGVNTGELFF	TGCGCCAGCAGCCAAGAGGGAAGAGCGGGAGTAAACACCGGGGAGCTGTTTTTT
TRBD2	TRBV27	-	TRBJ2-3	CASSLPLAGGPSTQYF	TGTGCCAGCAGTTTACCACTAGCGGGAGGGCCAAGTACGCAGTATTTT
-	TRBV7-6	-	TRBJ2-3	CASSLEGTYSTDTQYF	TGTGCCAGCAGCTTAGAAGGGACATACAGCACAGATACGCAGTATTTT
-	TRBV6-1	-	TRBJ2-7	CASRLGLFDEQYF	TGTGCCAGCAGGTTGGGGCTATTCGACGAGCAGTACTTC
-	TRBV11-2	-	TRBJ1-2	CASSLGRDGYTF	TGTGCCAGCAGCTTAGGCAGGGATGGCTACACCTTC
TRBD2	TRBV19	-	TRBJ2-1	CASSKTSGRRVEQFF	TGTGCCAGTAGTAAGACTAGCGGGAGACGGGTTGAGCAGTTCTTC
TRBD2	TRBV5-6	-	TRBJ2-1	CASSSWPPSGRASLEQFF	TGTGCCAGCAGCTCCTGGCCGCCTAGCGGGAGGGCCTCCCTTGAGCAGTTCTTC
-	TRBV29-1	-	TRBJ2-2	CSVGTANTGELFF	TGCAGCGTTGGTACAGCGAACACCGGGGAGCTGTTTTTT
-	TRBV29-1	-	TRBJ2-4	CSVENSGNIQYF	TGCAGCGTTGAGAACAGCGGAAACATTCAGTACTTC
-	TRBV27	-	TRBJ2-1	CASSLLESSYNEQFF	TGTGCCAGCAGCCTACTAGAGAGCTCCTACAATGAGCAGTTCTTC